The 14 T cell receptor beta chains below come from one sample, sequenced in a study of blood T cell repertoires in COVID-19. Using immunoSEQ multiplex PCR, the repertoire was profiled, and TCRdb retains in-frame clones only, with some absent. The top ten hold approximately 6.9% of the sample, which has approximately 50,000 clones, approximately 89% seen once. The sequenced material came from peripheral blood. The receptors were sampled from a man in his sixties with acute or convalescent COVID-19.

This chain links TRBV11-3 with TRBJ2-5, with D perhaps TRBD2 (5 bases). Germline assignment: CDR1 SGHNT and CDR2 YENEEA. This CDR3 has 12 amino acids. V was clipped by 2 bases and J by 4 bases, with 5 bases between them. The chain's CDR3 is CASSLSGETQYF. The CDR3 coding sequence is TGTGCCAGCAGCTTAAGCGGAGAGACCCAGTACTTC.

This clone was seen only once. The chain links TRBV5-1 to TRBJ2-7, with 7 bases aligning to TRBD1. Germline trimming cut 5 bases from V and 6 bases from J; bases unmatched to any gene: 8. Germline V gene sequence: CDR1 SGHRS, CDR2 YFSETQ. CDR3 length: 13 residues. CDR3 bases: TGCGCCAGCAGTCCGAACGCAGGGGGCGAGCAGTACTTC. It is translated as CASSPNAGGEQYF.

This chain connects TRBV24-1 to TRBJ2-1; 7 bases are shared with TRBD2. The CDR3 has 17 residues. Germline V gene lookup returns CDR1 KGHDR and CDR2 SFDVKD. Unmatched junction bases numbered 9, after V lost 5 bases and J lost 0 bases. CDR3 region: CATSAWEGSSSYNEQFF. The CDR3 nucleotides read TGTGCCACCAGTGCCTGGGAGGGGTCAAGCTCCTACAATGAGCAGTTCTTC.

The chain carries TRBV5-1 and TRBJ1-2, with D possibly being TRBD1 (5 bases). This CDR3 spans 14 amino acids. Trimming removed 4 bases from V and 10 bases from J, with 20 bases in between. Germline V lookup: CDR1 SGHRS, CDR2 YFSETQ. CDR3 nucleotides: TGCGCCAGCAGCCCCACCGGGGGATCCCTGGTCTACACCTTC. It encodes CASSPTGGSLVYTF.

The chain is built from TRBV29-1 and TRBJ2-1, with 7 bases fitting TRBD2. CDR1 is SQVTM, CDR2 ANQGSEA, per germline. The CDR3 sequence is 12 residues long. V lost 6 bases, J lost 10 bases, and 9 bases stayed unmatched. CDR3 coding DNA: TGCAGCGTCCTAGGGACTACCCAAGAGCAGTTCTTC. As protein: CSVLGTTQEQFF.

This clone came up once. The genes are TRBV2 and TRBJ1-1, with D tentatively TRBD1 (5 bases). CDR1 SNHLY and CDR2 FYNNEI come from the germline V gene. Trimming cost V 7 bases and J 10 bases, with 13 bases left between them. There are 11 residues in the CDR3. For the CDR3, the DNA is TGTGCCAGCAACCAGGGTGGTCGAGCTTTCTTT. It translates to CASNQGGRAFF.

The chain is built from TRBV5-4 and TRBJ2-3; 12 positions match TRBD2. V trimming: 4 bases; J trimming: 1 base; junction bases outside the gene matches: 10. CDR3 length equals 18 residues. The germline CDR1 and CDR2 sequences are SGHNT and YYREEE (reference sequence). CDR3 region: CASSPLAGGPGGTDTQYF. In DNA, the CDR3 is TGTGCCAGCAGCCCTCTAGCGGGAGGGCCAGGGGGCACAGATACGCAGTATTTT.

V and J are TRBV28 and TRBJ1-3; TRBD1 matches 7 bases. Germline V lookup: CDR1 MDHEN, CDR2 SYDVKM. The CDR3 is 14 residues long. Trimming removed 8 bases from V and 0 bases from J; junction bases left unmatched: 4. CDR3 amino acids: CASSGQPSGNTIYF. CDR3 sequence (DNA): TGTGCCAGCTCGGGACAGCCCTCTGGAAACACCATATATTTT.

V is TRBV7-9 and J is TRBJ1-5; tentatively, D is TRBD1 (5 bases). CDR1 is SEHNR and CDR2 is FQNEAQ in the germline V gene (reference sequence). V gave up 5 bases and J gave up 0 bases, with 11 bases separating them. The CDR3 contains 15 residues. The CDR3 sequence: CASSRDSYSNQPQHF. CDR3 nucleotides: TGTGCCAGCAGCAGAGACAGCTATAGCAATCAGCCCCAGCATTTT.

The V gene is TRBV6-5, the J gene TRBJ2-7, with D possibly being TRBD1 (6 bases). The CDR3 is made up of 14 amino acids. The V end was cut by 6 bases, the J end by 0 bases, with 12 bases between. CDR1 is MNHEY and CDR2 is SVGAGI in the germline V gene. CDR3: CASRHEDSSYEQYF. CDR3 sequence (DNA): TGTGCCAGCAGACACGAGGACAGCTCCTACGAGCAGTACTTC.

This clone was detected only once. The chain links TRBV5-5 to TRBJ2-5; D is possibly TRBD1 (5 bases). Trimming left V 0 bases short and J 1 base short, with 7 bases between. Germline V CDR1 and CDR2: SGHKS, YYEKEE (reference sequence). The CDR3 covers 14 residues. The CDR3 sequence: CASSLATAQETQYF. The CDR3 coding sequence is TGTGCCAGCAGCTTGGCGACAGCCCAAGAGACCCAGTACTTC.

This chain connects TRBV6-1 to TRBJ1-1; D unresolved. V was trimmed by 3 bases and J by 1 base, leaving 9 bases between them. The CDR3 runs to 14 residues. The V gene's germline CDR1 is MNHNS and CDR2 SASEGT. The CDR3 reads CASSDRAGNTEAFF. The CDR3 DNA follows: TGTGCCAGCAGTGATCGAGCAGGGAACACTGAAGCTTTCTTT.

Worth noting for this clone: Within the sample, other DNA sequences also encode this same CDR3. The chain combines TRBV2 with TRBJ1-3; TRBD1 aligns across 9 bases. Germline V CDR1 and CDR2: SNHLY, FYNNEI. The J segment lost 4 bases and the V segment lost 4 bases, leaving 5 bases of the junction unmatched. The length of the CDR3 is 15 residues. The DNA of the CDR3 is TGTGCCAGCAGTGCGGGACAGGGTGCCGGAAACACCATATATTTT. It translates to CASSAGQGAGNTIYF.

The gene calls are TRBV5-1 and TRBJ2-2; 11 bases fit TRBD2. The germline V gene has CDR1 SGHRS and CDR2 YFSETQ. V was clipped by 4 bases and J by 6 bases; unmatched bases: 2. The CDR3 runs 14 residues. CDR3 coding DNA: TGCGCCAGCAGCCTGGGACTAGCGGCCGGGGAGCTGTTTTTT. Amino acids: CASSLGLAAGELFF. Variable domain in full (rest from reference TRBV5-1 and TRBJ2-2): KAGVTQTPRYLIKTRGQQVTLSCSPISGHRSVSWYQQTPGQGLQFLFEYFSETQRNKGNFPGRFSGRQFSNSRSEMNVSTLELGDSALYLCASSLGLAAGELFFGEGSRLTVL.